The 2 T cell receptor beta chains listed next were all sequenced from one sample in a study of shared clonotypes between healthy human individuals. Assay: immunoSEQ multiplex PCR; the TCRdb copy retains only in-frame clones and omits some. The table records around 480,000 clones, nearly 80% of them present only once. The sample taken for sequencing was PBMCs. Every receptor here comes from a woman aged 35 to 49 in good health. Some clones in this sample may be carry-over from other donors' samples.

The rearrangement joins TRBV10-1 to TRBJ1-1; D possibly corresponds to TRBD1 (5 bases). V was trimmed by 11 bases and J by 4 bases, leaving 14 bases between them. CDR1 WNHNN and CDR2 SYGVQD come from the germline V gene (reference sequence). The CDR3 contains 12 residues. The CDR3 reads CAGKGRATEAFF. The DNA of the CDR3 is TGCGCCGGAAAGGGGAGGGCCACTGAAGCTTTCTTT.

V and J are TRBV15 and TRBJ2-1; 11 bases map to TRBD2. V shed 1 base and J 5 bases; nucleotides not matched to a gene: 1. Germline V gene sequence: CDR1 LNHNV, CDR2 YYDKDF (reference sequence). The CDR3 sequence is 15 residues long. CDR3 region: CATSRASGRHNEQFF. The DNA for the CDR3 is TGTGCCACCAGCAGAGCTAGCGGGAGGCACAATGAGCAGTTCTTC.